A single sample gave rise to the 20 T cell receptor beta chains below, sequenced in a study of shared clonotypes between healthy human individuals. Here immunoSEQ multiplex PCR was the method, and the copy in TCRdb shows in-frame clones only, minus some. The table records under 600,000 clones, roughly 79% of them present only once. The sequencing input was PBMCs. The receptors here all came from a woman in her thirties or forties in good health. Some clones in this sample may be carry-over from other donors' samples.

In its sample, this clone was seen a few times. The chain employs TRBV7-2 and TRBJ2-1; possibly TRBD2 for D (6 bases). The CDR3 runs 13 residues. CDR1 is SGHTA, CDR2 FQGNSA, per germline. Trimming stripped 5 bases from V and 6 bases from J, with 11 bases between. The CDR3 spells CASSRASANEQFF. CDR3 in DNA: TGTGCCAGCAGCCGGGCTAGCGCCAATGAGCAGTTCTTC.

The chain recombines TRBV25-1 with TRBJ2-2; D is unclear. Deletions cut 4 bases from V and 4 bases from J, with 13 bases between. The CDR3 contains 15 residues. Germline CDR1 reads MGHDK; CDR2 reads SYGVNS. CDR3 sequence: CASSGSPGFTGELFF. The DNA for the CDR3 is TGTGCCAGCAGTGGCAGCCCAGGATTCACCGGGGAGCTGTTTTTT.

This chain joins TRBV7-9 and TRBJ1-1; 8 positions match TRBD1. The ends lost 1 base at V and 3 bases at J; junction bases unmatched: 7. This CDR3 region has 16 residues. Germline lookup yields CDR1 SEHNR and CDR2 FQNEAQ (reference sequence). The CDR3: CASSLGDRGGYTEAFF. CDR3 coding DNA: TGTGCCAGCAGCTTAGGAGACAGGGGTGGGTACACTGAAGCTTTCTTT.

The chain is built from TRBV6-6 and TRBJ1-4; no reliable D call. CDR3 length: 14 amino acids. Looked up from germline, CDR1 is MNHNY and CDR2 is SVGAGI (reference sequence). With 7 bases removed from V and 6 bases from J, the gap between germline ends came to 15 bases. The CDR3 DNA sequence: TGTGCCAGCATGCAGGTTGGGCGATATGAAAAACTGTTTTTT. This sequence encodes CASMQVGRYEKLFF.

The chain uses TRBV9 and TRBJ2-5, with 8 bases identical to TRBD2. The V gene end was trimmed by 0 bases and the J gene end by 5 bases; junction bases not matched to a gene: 9. Germline values: CDR1 SGDLS, CDR2 YYNGEE. CDR3 length: 16 amino acids. The CDR3 DNA sequence: TGTGCCAGCAGCGTAGCTAGCGGGCCCCACGGGGAGACCCAGTACTTC. This codes for CASSVASGPHGETQYF.

The CDR3 DNA follows: TGTGCCAGAGGCGGGGCCCCCTACGAGCAGTACTTC. It is translated as CARGGAPYEQYF. V gene TRBV2 combines with J gene TRBJ2-7; tentative D call: TRBD2 (6 bases). This CDR3 has 12 residues. V was pared by 9 bases and J by 2 bases, with 11 bases between. The germline V gene has CDR1 SNHLY and CDR2 FYNNEI.

This chain links TRBV5-6 with TRBJ2-5; TRBD1 aligns across 12 bases. The J call is doubtful: the DNA matches TRBJ2-7 better. The V gene's germline CDR1 is SGHDT and CDR2 YYEEEE. The CDR3 runs 15 residues. The CDR3 is CASSSGTGGPYEQYF. CDR3 nucleotide sequence: TGTGCCAGCAGCTCCGGGACAGGGGGCCCTTACGAGCAGTACTTC.

In DNA form, the CDR3 reads TGTGCCAGCAGCGTGGGACAGCCCTACGAGCAGTACTTC. Translated, it gives CASSVGQPYEQYF. The genes are TRBV11-2 and TRBJ2-5; 7 positions match TRBD1. TRBJ2-7 explains the end of the DNA better; the J call may be wrong. This CDR3 region has 13 residues. Germline V gene data show CDR1 as SGHAT and CDR2 as FQNNGV.

The chain recombines TRBV7-9 with TRBJ2-3, with 7 bases lining up with TRBD1. V lost 5 bases to trimming and J lost 3 bases; unmatched junction nucleotides: 11. Germline V gene data show CDR1 as SEHNR and CDR2 as FQNEAQ (reference sequence). This CDR3 region has 16 residues. CDR3 sequence (DNA): TGTGCCAGCAGCCCTAGGACAGGTCTTAGTACAGATACGCAGTATTTT. The encoded protein is CASSPRTGLSTDTQYF.

This clone appeared a few times. V gene TRBV15 combines with J gene TRBJ2-7; 8 nucleotides align to TRBD2. V trimming: 8 bases; J trimming: 0 bases; junction bases outside the gene matches: 15. The CDR3 sequence is 17 residues long. CDR1 LNHNV and CDR2 YYDKDF come from the germline V gene (reference sequence). CDR3 amino acids: CATAPPAGGPSSYEQYF. In DNA form, the CDR3 reads TGTGCCACCGCCCCCCCGGCGGGAGGTCCGAGCTCCTACGAGCAGTACTTC. The variable domain in full, completed from reference TRBV15 and TRBJ2-7, reads DAMVIQNPRYQVTQFGKPVTLSCSQTLNHNVMYWYQQKSSQAPKLLFHYYDKDFNNEADTPDNFQSRRPNTSFCFLDIRSPGLGDTAMYLCATAPPAGGPSSYEQYFGPGTRLTVT.

As concerns this clone: Other DNA sequences from this sample encode an identical CDR3 as well. The chain recombines TRBV4-1 with TRBJ2-3; 11 bases are a match to TRBD2. V lost 0 bases, J lost 3 bases, and 5 bases stayed unmatched. The V gene's germline CDR1 is MGHRA and CDR2 YSYEKL. The CDR3 is 17 residues long. The CDR3 is CASSQDSRLAGTDTQYF. CDR3 sequence (DNA): TGCGCCAGCAGCCAAGATTCCCGACTAGCGGGAACAGATACGCAGTATTTT.

The V call is TRBV4-1, the J call TRBJ2-3, with a weak D call TRBD2 (6 bases). The CDR3 has 17 residues. CDR1 MGHRA and CDR2 YSYEKL come from the germline V gene. V was clipped by 0 bases and J by 4 bases, with 17 bases between them. The chain's CDR3 is CASSQDPGLLNPDTQYF. CDR3 in DNA: TGCGCCAGCAGCCAAGACCCGGGACTCCTGAACCCAGATACGCAGTATTTT.

The V call is TRBV30, the J call TRBJ2-5; TRBD2 aligns across 11 bases. Germline trimming cut 4 bases from V and 5 bases from J; bases unmatched to any gene: 9. The CDR3 totals 15 residues. Germline CDR1 GTSNPN, CDR2 SVGIG (reference sequence). CDR3 coding DNA: TGTGCCTGGAACCCGACAACTAGCGGGAGTGAGACCCAGTACTTC. Amino acids: CAWNPTTSGSETQYF.

This clone was detected a few times. This sequence joins TRBV29-1 and TRBJ1-1; tentatively, D is TRBD1 (5 bases). V lost 0 bases and J 1 base, leaving 18 bases between the germline ends. Germline-derived CDR1 and CDR2 are SQVTM and ANQGSEA. The CDR3 length is 17 residues. The DNA of the CDR3 is TGCAGCGTTGAAGATCCCGGGGCCACCCAAGGGAACACTGAAGCTTTCTTT. Protein: CSVEDPGATQGNTEAFF.

The rearrangement links TRBV19 to TRBJ1-5; D possibly corresponds to TRBD1 (5 bases). The ends were cut back, 0 bases at V and 5 bases at J, with 17 bases in the middle. This CDR3 region has 17 residues. CDR1 and CDR2 (germline): LNHDA, SQIVND (reference sequence). Here the CDR3 DNA reads TGTGCCAGTAGTATAGAGGATGGGGGAAGACTTTATCAGCCCCAGCATTTT. Translated: CASSIEDGGRLYQPQHF. Using reference TRBV19 and TRBJ1-5 for the parts outside the CDR3, the full variable domain is DGGITQSPKYLFRKEGQNVTLSCEQNLNHDAMYWYRQDPGQGLRLIYYSQIVNDFQKGDIAEGYSVSREKKESFPLTVTSAQKNPTAFYLCASSIEDGGRLYQPQHFGDGTRLSIL.

The chain links TRBV19 to TRBJ2-1; tentatively, D is TRBD1 (5 bases). The CDR3 is made up of 14 amino acids. V gave up 7 bases and J gave up 0 bases, with 10 bases separating them. The V gene's germline CDR1 is LNHDA and CDR2 SQIVND (reference sequence). The CDR3 sequence: CASTLGRSYNEQFF. In DNA form, the CDR3 reads TGTGCCAGTACCTTGGGGCGCTCCTACAATGAGCAGTTCTTC.

V and J are TRBV29-1 and TRBJ2-5; 9 bases are shared with TRBD1. Judging by the DNA end, TRBJ2-7 fits better; the J call may be wrong. This CDR3 spans 13 amino acids. From germline, CDR1 is SQVTM and CDR2 ANQGSEA. In DNA form, the CDR3 reads TGCAGCGTCTGTTGGACAGGGGCCTACGAGCAGTACTTC. Amino acid sequence: CSVCWTGAYEQYF.

The CDR3 DNA sequence: TGTGCCAGCAGTGAAGCGGTTTTGACAGGATCTGGAAACACCATATATTTT. Protein: CASSEAVLTGSGNTIYF. This chain links TRBV2 with TRBJ1-3; a possible D gene is TRBD1 (6 bases). Trimming removed 0 bases at V and 1 base at J, with 13 bases between. CDR3 length equals 17 residues. The germline gives CDR1 SNHLY, CDR2 FYNNEI.

The V gene is TRBV29-1, the J gene TRBJ2-1; 7 bases align to TRBD1. Germline CDR1 and CDR2: SQVTM and ANQGSEA. V trimming: 2 bases; J trimming: 4 bases; junction bases outside the gene matches: 8. CDR3 length equals 15 residues. CDR3 nucleotide sequence: TGCAGCGTTGAACGAACGGGACAGCCTTACAATGAGCAGTTCTTC. As protein: CSVERTGQPYNEQFF.

The chain joins TRBV7-2 to TRBJ2-3, with D perhaps matching TRBD1 (5 bases). The CDR3 runs 14 residues. V lost 5 bases to trimming and J lost 1 base, with 10 bases between them. The germline gives CDR1 SGHTA, CDR2 FQGNSA. The CDR3 nucleotides read TGTGCCAGCAGCCCCCTCAGGGGCACAGATACGCAGTATTTT. This encodes CASSPLRGTDTQYF.